This T cell receptor (beta chain) was documented in a study of shared clonotypes between healthy human individuals. As concerns this clone: Antigen: not known.

Sequencing used immunoSEQ multiplex PCR; TCRdb keeps in-frame clones, though not all of them. The sample has roughly 110,000 clones; about 62% are singletons. Study-level findings and limits: Shared across a few donors were roughly 4.8% of the naive CD4 clonotypes. Read depth was anticipated to influence clonotype sharing among donors.

V shed 1 base and J shed 10 bases, with 14 bases lying between them. The CDR3 extends over 13 amino acids. Germline assignment: CDR1 SGHDT and CDR2 YYEEEE. This TCR was sampled from a woman in her 30s in good health. Material: memory CD8+ T cells sorted from blood. As for subset: CD45RO+ cells pooled with CCR7-negative TemRA cells. The genes are TRBV5-6 and TRBJ1-1; D unresolved. CDR3 loop: CASSLLASLGAFF. In DNA, the CDR3 is TGTGCCAGCAGCTTGTTGGCGAGTCTCGGAGCTTTCTTT.